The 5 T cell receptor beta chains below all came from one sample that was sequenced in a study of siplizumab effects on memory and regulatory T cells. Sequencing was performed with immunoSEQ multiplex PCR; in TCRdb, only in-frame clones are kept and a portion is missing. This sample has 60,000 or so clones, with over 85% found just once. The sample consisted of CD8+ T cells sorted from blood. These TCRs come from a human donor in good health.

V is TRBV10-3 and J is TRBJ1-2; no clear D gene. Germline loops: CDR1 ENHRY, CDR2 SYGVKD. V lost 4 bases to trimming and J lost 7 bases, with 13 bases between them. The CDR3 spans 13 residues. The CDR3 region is CAISGTDLLGYTF. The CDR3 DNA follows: TGTGCCATCAGTGGAACGGACCTACTTGGCTACACCTTC.

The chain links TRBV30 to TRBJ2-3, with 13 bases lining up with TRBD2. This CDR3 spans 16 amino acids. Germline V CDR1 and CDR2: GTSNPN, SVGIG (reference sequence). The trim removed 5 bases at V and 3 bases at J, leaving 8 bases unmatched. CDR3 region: CAWGLLAGGPTDTQYF. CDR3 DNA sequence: TGTGCCTGGGGCCTACTAGCGGGAGGGCCAACAGATACGCAGTATTTT.

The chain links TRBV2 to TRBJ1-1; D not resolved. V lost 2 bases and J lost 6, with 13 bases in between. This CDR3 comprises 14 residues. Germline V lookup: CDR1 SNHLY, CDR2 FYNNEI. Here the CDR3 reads CASSELGIGAEAFF. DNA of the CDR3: TGTGCCAGCAGTGAACTGGGGATAGGAGCTGAAGCTTTCTTT.

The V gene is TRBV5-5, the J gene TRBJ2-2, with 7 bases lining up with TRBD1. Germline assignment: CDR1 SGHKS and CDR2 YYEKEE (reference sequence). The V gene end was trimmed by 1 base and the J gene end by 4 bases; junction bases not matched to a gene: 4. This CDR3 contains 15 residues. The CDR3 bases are TGTGCCAGCAGCTTGCAAACAGGGGTCACCGGGGAGCTGTTTTTT. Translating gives CASSLQTGVTGELFF.

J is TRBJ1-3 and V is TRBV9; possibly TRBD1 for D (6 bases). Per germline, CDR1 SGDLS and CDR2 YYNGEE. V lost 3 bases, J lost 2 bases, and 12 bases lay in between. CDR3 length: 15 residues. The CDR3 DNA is TGTGCCAGCAGCGATGGAGGGGGGACTGGAAACACCATATATTTT. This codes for CASSDGGGTGNTIYF.